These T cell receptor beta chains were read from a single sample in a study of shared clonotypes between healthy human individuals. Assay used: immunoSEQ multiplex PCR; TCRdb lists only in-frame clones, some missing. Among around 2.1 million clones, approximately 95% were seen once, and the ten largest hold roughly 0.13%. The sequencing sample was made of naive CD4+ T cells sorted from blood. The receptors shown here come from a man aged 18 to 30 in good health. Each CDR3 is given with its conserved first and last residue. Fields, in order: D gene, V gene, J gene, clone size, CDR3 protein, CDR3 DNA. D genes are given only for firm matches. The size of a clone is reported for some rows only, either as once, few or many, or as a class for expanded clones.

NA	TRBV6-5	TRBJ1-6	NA	CASSQGLYNSPLHF	TGTGCCAGCAGTCAGGGGTTGTATAATTCACCCCTCCACTTT
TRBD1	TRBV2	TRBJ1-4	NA	CASSALDRGYEKLFF	TGTGCCAGCAGTGCCCTGGACAGGGGATACGAAAAACTGTTTTTT
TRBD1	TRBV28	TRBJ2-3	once	CASSFGTGASTDTQYF	TGTGCCAGCAGTTTTGGGACAGGGGCTAGCACAGATACGCAGTATTTT
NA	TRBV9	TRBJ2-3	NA	CASSVAYGQTSTDTQYF	TGTGCCAGCAGCGTAGCGTACGGACAGACTAGCACAGATACGCAGTATTTT
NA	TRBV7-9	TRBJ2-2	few	CASSLVGKSGELFF	TGTGCCAGCAGCTTAGTAGGGAAATCCGGGGAGCTGTTTTTT
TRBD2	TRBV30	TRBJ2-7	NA	CAWSVLSGGAHEQYF	TGTGCCTGGAGTGTACTCAGCGGGGGGGCCCACGAGCAGTACTTC
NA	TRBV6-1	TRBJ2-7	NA	CASSSESAYEQYF	TGTGCCAGCAGTTCTGAAAGCGCCTACGAGCAGTACTTC
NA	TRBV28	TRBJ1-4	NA	CASSTTDYNEKLFF	TGTGCCAGCAGTACGACGGATTACAATGAAAAACTGTTTTTT
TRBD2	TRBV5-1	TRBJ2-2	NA	CASSLSSSGRGELFF	TGCGCCAGCAGCTTGTCTTCTAGCGGGAGAGGGGAGCTGTTTTTT
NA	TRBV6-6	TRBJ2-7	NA	CASSLLPSFYEQYF	TGTGCCAGCAGTTTACTCCCGTCATTCTACGAGCAGTACTTC
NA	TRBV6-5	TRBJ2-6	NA	CASSYSAAAGANVLTF	TGTGCCAGCAGTTACTCGGCCGCGGCTGGGGCCAACGTCCTGACTTTC
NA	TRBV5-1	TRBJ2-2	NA	CASSRTTANTGELFF	TGCGCCAGCAGCCGAACGACAGCGAACACCGGGGAGCTGTTTTTT
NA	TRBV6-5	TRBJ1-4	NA	CASSRGATNEKLFF	TGTGCCAGCAGCAGGGGTGCAACTAATGAAAAACTGTTTTTT
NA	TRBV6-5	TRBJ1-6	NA	CASRAGEGNSPLHF	TGTGCCAGCAGGGCAGGGGAGGGGAATTCACCCCTCCACTTT
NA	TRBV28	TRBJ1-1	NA	CASSLATGKAFF	TGTGCCAGCAGTTTGGCCACAGGGAAAGCTTTCTTT
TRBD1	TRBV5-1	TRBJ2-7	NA	CASSPSQRTGGTYEQYF	TGCGCCAGCAGCCCAAGTCAAAGGACAGGGGGTACCTACGAGCAGTACTTC
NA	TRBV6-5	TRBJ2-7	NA	CASSYGKSVQYF	TGTGCCAGCAGTTACGGAAAGTCCGTGCAGTACTTC
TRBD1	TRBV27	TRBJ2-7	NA	CASSLSAPDRGAYEQYF	TGTGCCAGCAGTTTGTCCGCACCGGACAGGGGGGCATACGAGCAGTACTTC
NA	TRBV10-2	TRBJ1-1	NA	CASRLGVMNTEAFF	TGCGCCAGCAGGCTCGGGGTCATGAACACTGAAGCTTTCTTT
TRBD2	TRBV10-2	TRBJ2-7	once	CASNSGGSTSYEQYF	TGCGCCAGCAATAGCGGGGGGTCTACATCCTACGAGCAGTACTTC
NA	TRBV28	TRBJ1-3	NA	CASSFRTASGNTIYF	TGTGCCAGCAGTTTTCGGACAGCTTCCGGAAACACCATATATTTT
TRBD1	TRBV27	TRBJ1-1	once	CASSSPVTGDTEAFF	TGTGCCAGCAGTTCGCCCGTGACAGGGGACACTGAAGCTTTCTTT
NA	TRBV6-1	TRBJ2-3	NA	CASSEAPGTWGGDTQYF	TGTGCCAGCAGTGAAGCTCCCGGGACTTGGGGTGGAGATACGCAGTATTTT
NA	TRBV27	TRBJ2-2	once	CASTSGFGELFF	TGTGCCAGCACCTCAGGGTTCGGGGAGCTGTTTTTT
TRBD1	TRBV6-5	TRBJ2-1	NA	CASSLDRVRGNEQFF	TGTGCCAGCAGCCTTGACAGGGTACGAGGCAATGAGCAGTTCTTC
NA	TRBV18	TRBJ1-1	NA	CASSPEDGPYTEAFF	TGTGCCAGCTCCCCAGAGGACGGACCCTACACTGAAGCTTTCTTT
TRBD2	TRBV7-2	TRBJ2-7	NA	CASSPTSVQAFEQYF	TGTGCCAGCAGCCCTACTAGCGTGCAAGCATTCGAGCAGTACTTC
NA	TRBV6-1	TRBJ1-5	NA	CASRMGGGSGQPQHF	TGTGCCAGCAGAATGGGAGGGGGTTCGGGTCAGCCCCAGCATTTT
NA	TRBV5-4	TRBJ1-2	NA	CASSRDRGGDYGYTF	TGTGCCAGCAGCCGGGACCGGGGTGGTGACTATGGCTACACCTTC
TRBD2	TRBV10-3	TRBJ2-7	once	CAIGAGASGPSDYEQYF	TGTGCCATCGGAGCCGGGGCTAGCGGGCCAAGCGATTACGAGCAGTACTTC
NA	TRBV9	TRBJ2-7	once	CASSPHLAGEAYEQYF	TGTGCCAGCAGCCCCCATTTAGCCGGAGAGGCCTACGAGCAGTACTTC
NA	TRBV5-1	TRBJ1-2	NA	CASSRSDISSYGYTF	TGCGCCAGCAGCCGCTCCGACATTTCGAGCTATGGCTACACCTTC
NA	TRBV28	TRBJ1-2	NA	CASSSRTEVYGYTF	TGTGCCAGCAGTTCCCGGACGGAGGTCTATGGCTACACCTTC
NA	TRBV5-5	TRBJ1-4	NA	CASSQPDRGANEKLFF	TGTGCCAGCAGCCAACCGGACCGGGGAGCTAATGAAAAACTGTTTTTT
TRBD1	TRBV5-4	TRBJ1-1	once	CASSYNRGTEAFF	TGTGCCAGCAGTTACAACAGGGGAACTGAAGCTTTCTTT
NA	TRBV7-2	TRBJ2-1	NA	CASSPDYNEQFF	TGTGCCAGCAGCCCCGACTACAATGAGCAGTTCTTC
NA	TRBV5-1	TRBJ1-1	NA	CASSAKENTEAFF	TGCGCCAGCAGCGCCAAAGAGAACACTGAAGCTTTCTTT
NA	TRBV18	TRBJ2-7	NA	CASSPPLRNGVYF	TGTGCCAGCTCACCACCTCTCCGGAATGGGGTGTACTTC
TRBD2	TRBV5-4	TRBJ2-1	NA	CASSRTSGVSYNEQFF	TGTGCCAGCAGCCGTACTAGCGGAGTCTCCTACAATGAGCAGTTCTTC
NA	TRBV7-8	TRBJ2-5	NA	CASSLGARETQYF	TGTGCCAGCAGCTTAGGGGCTCGGGAGACCCAGTACTTC
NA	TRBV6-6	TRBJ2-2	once	CATSTPRSPGELFF	TGTGCCACTTCCACTCCTAGAAGTCCCGGGGAGCTGTTTTTT
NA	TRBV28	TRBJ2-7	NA	CASRRTGPYEQYF	TGTGCCAGCAGGAGGACGGGGCCCTACGAGCAGTACTTC
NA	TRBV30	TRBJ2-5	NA	CAWGTDPRETQYF	TGTGCCTGGGGGACGGACCCGAGGGAGACCCAGTACTTC
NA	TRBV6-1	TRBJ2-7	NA	CASSSLRPGAYEQYF	TGTGCCAGCAGTTCTCTCCGTCCAGGGGCCTACGAGCAGTACTTC
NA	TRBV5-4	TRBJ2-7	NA	CASSSTGGRTEQYF	TGTGCCAGCAGCAGTACCGGGGGCCGCACCGAGCAGTACTTC
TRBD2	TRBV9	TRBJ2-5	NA	CASSKSGGASETQYF	TGTGCCAGCAGCAAAAGCGGGGGGGCCTCCGAGACCCAGTACTTC